Each of the 13 T cell receptor beta chains below was sequenced from the same sample in a study of breast tumors, draining lymph nodes, adjacent tissues. Breast cancer patients provided tissue from their axillary draining lymph nodes. Via MiXCR, TCRdb re-called the multiplex PCR reads, giving one row per CDR3 protein. The sample includes approximately 140,000 distinct CDR3 sequences, approximately 29% seen only once; the top ten take about 2.5%. Sequencing used axillary lymph node tissue. Receptors were obtained from a female donor with breast cancer. Some clones in this sample may be carry-over from other donors' samples.

The genes are TRBV24-1 and TRBJ2-5; 7 bases fit TRBD1. Germline loops: CDR1 KGHDR, CDR2 SFDVKD. There are 14 residues in the CDR3. V shed 8 bases, J shed 3 bases, and the junction held 8 bases outside the gene matches. For the CDR3, the DNA is TGTGCCACCAAGGTTGAGGGGGCGGAAGAGACCCAGTACTTC. Its translation is CATKVEGAEETQYF.

There are many counts of this clonotype. CDR3 in amino acids: CASGGTDVGTQYF. The CDR3 DNA follows: TGTGCCAGCGGCGGGACTGATGTTGGGACCCAGTACTTC. The rearrangement joins TRBV7-9 to TRBJ2-5; D is perhaps TRBD2 (6 bases). Germline-derived CDR1 and CDR2 are SEHNR and FQNEAQ (reference sequence). Trimming removed 8 bases from V and 7 bases from J, with 17 bases in between. CDR3 length: 13 amino acids.

This clonotype was seen just once. An end of the junction does not agree with germline; a read error may underlie this. The genes are TRBV5-1 and TRBJ2-3; D may be TRBD1 or TRBD2 (6 bases each). This CDR3 is 15 amino acids long. The germline gives CDR1 SGHRS, CDR2 YFSETQ. The CDR3 nucleotides are TGCGCCAGCAGCGGGGGGCACGGTCTCACAGATGCGCAGTATTTT. This gives the protein CASSGGHGLTDAQYF. Drawing the rest from reference TRBV5-1 and TRBJ2-3, the complete variable domain is KAGVTQTPRYLIKTRGQQVTLSCSPISGHRSVSWYQQTPGQGLQFLFEYFSETQRNKGNFPGRFSGRQFSNSRSEMNVSTLELGDSALYLCASSGGHGLTDAQYFGPGTRLTVL.

The gene calls are TRBV7-2 and TRBJ2-7; 8 nucleotides line up with TRBD1. Losses at the gene ends were 6 bases for V and 6 bases for J; bases not matched to a gene: 7. CDR3 length: 13 residues. Germline V lookup: CDR1 SGHTA, CDR2 FQGNSA. CDR3 region: CASSKRTGSEQYF. The CDR3, as DNA: TGTGCCAGCAGTAAGAGGACAGGGAGCGAGCAGTACTTC.

This clonotype was seen repeatedly, ten times or more. The chain joins TRBV6-6 to TRBJ1-6, with D possibly TRBD1 on 5 matching bases. Germline-derived CDR1 and CDR2 are MNHNY and SVGAGI (reference sequence). CDR3 size: 15 residues. Between the trimmed V and J ends, which lost 6 bases and 7 bases, there was a span of 16 bases. The CDR3: CASRVRGTSNSPLHF. CDR3 coding DNA: TGTGCCAGCAGGGTGCGGGGGACTTCCAATTCACCCCTCCACTTT.

J is TRBJ2-5 and V is TRBV15; 7 nucleotides line up with TRBD2. CDR1 and CDR2 from the germline V gene are LNHNV and YYDKDF (reference sequence). J was trimmed by 4 bases and V by 3 bases; bases with no gene match: 17. The CDR3 is 18 residues long. The CDR3 region is CATSSLVWDGEGAETQYF. Written as DNA, the CDR3 is TGTGCCACCAGCAGCTTAGTGTGGGACGGGGAGGGCGCAGAGACCCAGTACTTC. The full variable domain, in which reference TRBV15 and TRBJ2-5 provide the parts outside the CDR3, is DAMVIQNPRYQVTQFGKPVTLSCSQTLNHNVMYWYQQKSSQAPKLLFHYYDKDFNNEADTPDNFQSRRPNTSFCFLDIRSPGLGDTAMYLCATSSLVWDGEGAETQYFGPGTRLLVL.

There are many counts of this clonotype. The chain carries TRBV6-1 and TRBJ1-2; unclear D gene. Trimming cost V 2 bases and J 5 bases, with 15 bases left between them. There are 15 residues in the CDR3. CDR1 is MNHNS, CDR2 SASEGT, per germline. DNA of the CDR3: TGTGCCAGCAGTGAAAAGAGGGATAGGAGATATGGCTACACCTTC. Protein product: CASSEKRDRRYGYTF.

V usage is TRBV11-2 and J usage is TRBJ1-1; the D is unclear. Germline CDR1 reads SGHAT; CDR2 reads FQNNGV. CDR3 size: 16 residues. V was shortened by 1 base and J by 1 base, with 13 bases between the two germline ends. As DNA, the CDR3 is TGTGCCAGCAGCTTAGGCCCCGGTTCGGGGAACACTGAAGCTTTCTTT. Translation: CASSLGPGSGNTEAFF.

This clonotype was counted many times. J is TRBJ2-3 and V is TRBV7-2; unclear D gene. The V gene lost 5 bases and the J gene lost 0 bases, with 15 bases spanning the gap. The CDR3 totals 16 residues. Germline V gene lookup returns CDR1 SGHTA and CDR2 FQGNSA. Written as DNA, the CDR3 is TGTGCCAGCAGCCCCGGAAGTGGGTGGAGCACAGATACGCAGTATTTT. Its translation is CASSPGSGWSTDTQYF.

In the case of this clonotype: This may be a read error, as it is one base from a much larger clone. The rearrangement uses TRBV11-1 and TRBJ2-5; D not certain. The CDR3 extends over 11 amino acids. Germline CDR1 SGHAT, CDR2 FQDESV (reference sequence). The CDR3 sequence: CASTSAETPYF. In nucleotides, the CDR3 is TGTGCCAGCACCTCAGCTGAGACCCCGTACTTC.

This clonotype was detected only once. V usage is TRBV3-1 and J usage is TRBJ2-5; tentative D call: TRBD1 (7 bases). CDR1 and CDR2 (germline): LGHDT, YNNKEL (reference sequence). The CDR3 contains 11 residues. The V gene lost 4 bases and the J gene lost 13 bases, with 13 bases spanning the gap. CDR3 DNA: TGTGCCAGCAGCCTGGGGGGACAGTGGTACTTC. Translated, it gives CASSLGGQWYF.

This clonotype was found many times. The V gene is TRBV29-1, the J gene TRBJ1-1, with TRBD1 as a possible D gene (6 bases). CDR1 is SQVTM and CDR2 is ANQGSEA in the germline V gene. The CDR3 sequence is 13 residues long. Trimming pared 6 bases from V and 6 bases from J, leaving 17 bases between. The CDR3 region has the DNA TGCAGCGTAGCTTACAGGGAAAGGGCTGAAGCTTTCTTT. It codes for CSVAYRERAEAFF.

The J gene is TRBJ1-5, the V gene TRBV6-5, with 9 bases fitting TRBD1. V dropped 5 bases and J dropped 1; count of bases not matched to a gene: 6. Per the germline V gene, CDR1 is MNHEY and CDR2 is SVGAGI. The CDR3 has 16 residues. The DNA of the CDR3 is TGTGCCAGCAGTCCACAGGGGGCCCAGAGCAATCAGCCCCAGCATTTT. It specifies CASSPQGAQSNQPQHF.